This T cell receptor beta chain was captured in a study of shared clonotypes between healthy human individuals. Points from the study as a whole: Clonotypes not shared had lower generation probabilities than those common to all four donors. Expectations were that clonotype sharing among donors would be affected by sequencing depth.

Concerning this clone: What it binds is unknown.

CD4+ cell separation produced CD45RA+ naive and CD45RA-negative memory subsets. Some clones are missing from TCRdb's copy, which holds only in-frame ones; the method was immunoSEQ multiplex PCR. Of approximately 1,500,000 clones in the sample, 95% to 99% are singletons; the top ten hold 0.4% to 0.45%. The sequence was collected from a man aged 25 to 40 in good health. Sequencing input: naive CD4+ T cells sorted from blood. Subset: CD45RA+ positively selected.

The CDR3 region is CASNAGWSTEAFF. In DNA, the CDR3 is TGCGCCAGCAATGCGGGATGGAGCACTGAAGCTTTCTTT. The chain joins TRBV10-1 to TRBJ1-1, with D unclear. Germline V lookup: CDR1 WNHNN, CDR2 SYGVQD (reference sequence). The CDR3 contains 13 residues. The V end lost 7 bases, the J end lost 4 bases, and 13 bases lay between the germline ends.